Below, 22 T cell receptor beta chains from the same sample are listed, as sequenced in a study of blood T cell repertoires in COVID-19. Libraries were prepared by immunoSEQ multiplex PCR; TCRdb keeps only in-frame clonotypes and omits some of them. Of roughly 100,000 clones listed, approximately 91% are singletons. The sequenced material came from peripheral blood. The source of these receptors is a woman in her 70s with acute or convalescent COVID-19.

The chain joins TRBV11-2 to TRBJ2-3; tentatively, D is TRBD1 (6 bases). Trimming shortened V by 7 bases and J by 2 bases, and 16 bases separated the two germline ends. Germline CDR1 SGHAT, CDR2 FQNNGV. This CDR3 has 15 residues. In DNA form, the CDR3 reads TGTGCCAGCACGGCGATGGGGGCCGCCACAGATACGCAGTATTTT. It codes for CASTAMGAATDTQYF. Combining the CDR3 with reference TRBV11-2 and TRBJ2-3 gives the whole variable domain EAGVAQSPRYKIIEKRQSVAFWCNPISGHATLYWYQQILGQGPKLLIQFQNNGVVDDSQLPKDRFSAERLKGVDSTLKIQPAKLEDSAVYLCASTAMGAATDTQYFGPGTRLTVL.

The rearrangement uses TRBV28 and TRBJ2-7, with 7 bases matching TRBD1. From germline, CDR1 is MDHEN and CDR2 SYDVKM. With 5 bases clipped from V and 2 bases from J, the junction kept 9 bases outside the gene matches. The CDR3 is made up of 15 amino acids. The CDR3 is CASSTTGTATYEQYF. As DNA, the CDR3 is TGTGCCAGCAGTACCACCGGGACAGCTACCTACGAGCAGTACTTC.

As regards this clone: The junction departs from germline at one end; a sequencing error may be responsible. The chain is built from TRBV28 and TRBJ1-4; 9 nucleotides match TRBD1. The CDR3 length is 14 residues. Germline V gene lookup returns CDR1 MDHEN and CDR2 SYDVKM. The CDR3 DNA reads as TGTGCCAGCAGTTTGGTCAATAGTGGGACAGGGTGGACCTTT. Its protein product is CASSLVNSGTGWTF.

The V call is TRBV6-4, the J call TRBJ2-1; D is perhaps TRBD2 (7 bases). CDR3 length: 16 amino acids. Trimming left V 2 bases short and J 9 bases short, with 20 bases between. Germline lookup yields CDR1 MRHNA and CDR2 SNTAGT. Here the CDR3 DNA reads TGTGCCAGCAGTGACGTAGGGGGGAGGGCCGTTGTTGAGCAGTTCTTC. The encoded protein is CASSDVGGRAVVEQFF.

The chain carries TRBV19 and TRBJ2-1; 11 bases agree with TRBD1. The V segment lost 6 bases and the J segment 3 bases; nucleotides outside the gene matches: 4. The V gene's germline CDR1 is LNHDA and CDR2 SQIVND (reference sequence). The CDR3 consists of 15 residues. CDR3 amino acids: CASSHGTGGYNEQFF. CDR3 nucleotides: TGTGCCAGTAGCCACGGGACAGGGGGCTACAATGAGCAGTTCTTC. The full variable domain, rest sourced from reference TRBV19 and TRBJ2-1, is DGGITQSPKYLFRKEGQNVTLSCEQNLNHDAMYWYRQDPGQGLRLIYYSQIVNDFQKGDIAEGYSVSREKKESFPLTVTSAQKNPTAFYLCASSHGTGGYNEQFFGPGTRLTVL.

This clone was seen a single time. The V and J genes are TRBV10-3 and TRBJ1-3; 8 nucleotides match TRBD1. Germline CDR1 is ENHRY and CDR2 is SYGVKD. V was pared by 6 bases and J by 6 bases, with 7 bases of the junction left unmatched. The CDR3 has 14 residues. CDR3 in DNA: TGTGCCATCAGCCCAGGACAGGGTCAAAACACCATATATTTT. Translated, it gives CAISPGQGQNTIYF.

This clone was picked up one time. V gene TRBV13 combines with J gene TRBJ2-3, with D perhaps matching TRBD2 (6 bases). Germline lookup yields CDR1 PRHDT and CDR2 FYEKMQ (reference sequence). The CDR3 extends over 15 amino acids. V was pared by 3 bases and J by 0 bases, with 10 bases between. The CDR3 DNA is TGTGCCAGCAGCTTCCGAGCGGGCAGCACAGATACGCAGTATTTT. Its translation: CASSFRAGSTDTQYF.

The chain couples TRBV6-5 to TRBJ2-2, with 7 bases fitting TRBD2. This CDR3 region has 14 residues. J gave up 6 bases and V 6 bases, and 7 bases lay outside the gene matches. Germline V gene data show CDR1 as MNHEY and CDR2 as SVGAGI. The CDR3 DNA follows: TGTGCCAGCAGGGGACGGGAGGTCTCCGGGGAGCTGTTTTTT. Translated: CASRGREVSGELFF.

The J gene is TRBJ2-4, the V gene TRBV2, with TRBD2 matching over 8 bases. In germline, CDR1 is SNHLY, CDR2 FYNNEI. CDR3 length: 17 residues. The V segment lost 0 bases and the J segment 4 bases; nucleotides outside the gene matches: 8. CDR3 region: CASSEAGGGLIKNIQYF. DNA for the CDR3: TGTGCCAGCAGTGAAGCGGGCGGGGGGCTAATAAAAAACATTCAGTACTTC.

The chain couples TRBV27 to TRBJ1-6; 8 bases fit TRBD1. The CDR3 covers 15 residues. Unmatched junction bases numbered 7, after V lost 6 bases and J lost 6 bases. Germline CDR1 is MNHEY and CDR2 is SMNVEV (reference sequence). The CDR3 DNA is TGTGCCAGCAGCCCCCGGGGACAGGCTAATTCACCCCTCCACTTT. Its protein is CASSPRGQANSPLHF.

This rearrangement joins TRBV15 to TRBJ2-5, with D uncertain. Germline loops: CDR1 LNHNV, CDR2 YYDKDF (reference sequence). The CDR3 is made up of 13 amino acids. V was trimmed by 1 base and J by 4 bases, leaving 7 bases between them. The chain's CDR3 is CATSRARSETQYF. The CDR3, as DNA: TGTGCCACCAGCAGAGCGCGGTCAGAGACCCAGTACTTC.

This CDR3 reads CASSRGRTDTQYF. DNA of the CDR3: TGTGCCAGCAGCCGAGGCCGCACAGATACGCAGTATTTT. This rearrangement joins TRBV11-3 to TRBJ2-3; D gene unclear. Germline V gene data show CDR1 as SGHNT and CDR2 as YENEEA. The CDR3 length is 13 residues. V was cut by 5 bases and J by 1 base, with 7 bases left in between.

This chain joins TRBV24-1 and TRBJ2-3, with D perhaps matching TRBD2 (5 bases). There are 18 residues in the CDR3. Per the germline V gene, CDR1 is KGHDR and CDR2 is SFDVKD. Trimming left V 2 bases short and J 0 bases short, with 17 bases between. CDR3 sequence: CATSDSGVGGPSTDTQYF. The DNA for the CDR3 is TGTGCCACCAGTGATTCCGGGGTGGGCGGACCTAGCACAGATACGCAGTATTTT.

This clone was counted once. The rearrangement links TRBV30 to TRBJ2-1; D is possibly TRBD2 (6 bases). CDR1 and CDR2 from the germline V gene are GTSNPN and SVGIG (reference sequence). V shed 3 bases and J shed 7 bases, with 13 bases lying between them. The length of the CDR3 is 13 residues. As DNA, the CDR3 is TGTGCCTGGAGCGCCGGGACTCCAAATGAGCAGTTCTTC. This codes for CAWSAGTPNEQFF. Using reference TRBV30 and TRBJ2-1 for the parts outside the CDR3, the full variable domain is SQTIHQWPATLVQPVGSPLSLECTVEGTSNPNLYWYRQAAGRGLQLLFYSVGIGQISSEVPQNLSASRPQDRQFILSSKKLLLSDSGFYLCAWSAGTPNEQFFGPGTRLTVL.

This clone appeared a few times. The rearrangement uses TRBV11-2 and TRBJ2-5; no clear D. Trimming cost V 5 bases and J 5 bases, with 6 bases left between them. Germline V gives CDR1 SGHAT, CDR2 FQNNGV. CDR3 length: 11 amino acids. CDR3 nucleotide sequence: TGTGCCAGCAGCGGAGTGGAGACCCAGTACTTC. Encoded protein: CASSGVETQYF.

DNA of the CDR3: TGCGCCAGCAGTGAGTCGGCTAGCGGAACTCAAGAGACCCAGTACTTC. This gives the protein CASSESASGTQETQYF. This chain links TRBV10-1 with TRBJ2-5; 7 nucleotides line up with TRBD2. Per the germline V gene, CDR1 is WNHNN and CDR2 is SYGVQD (reference sequence). The CDR3 is 16 residues long. V was clipped by 0 bases and J by 2 bases; unmatched bases: 6.

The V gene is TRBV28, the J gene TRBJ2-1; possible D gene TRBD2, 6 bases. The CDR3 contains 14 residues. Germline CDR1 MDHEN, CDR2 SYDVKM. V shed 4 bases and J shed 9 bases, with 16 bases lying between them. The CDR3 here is CASSSPLPGGEQFF. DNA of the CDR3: TGTGCCAGCAGTTCCCCCCTCCCCGGGGGTGAGCAGTTCTTC.

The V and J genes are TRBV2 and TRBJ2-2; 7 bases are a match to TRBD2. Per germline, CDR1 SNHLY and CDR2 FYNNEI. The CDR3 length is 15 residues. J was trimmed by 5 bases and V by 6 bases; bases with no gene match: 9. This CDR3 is CASSRRGGETGELFF. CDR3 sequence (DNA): TGTGCCAGCAGCCGTAGGGGAGGGGAAACCGGGGAGCTGTTTTTT.

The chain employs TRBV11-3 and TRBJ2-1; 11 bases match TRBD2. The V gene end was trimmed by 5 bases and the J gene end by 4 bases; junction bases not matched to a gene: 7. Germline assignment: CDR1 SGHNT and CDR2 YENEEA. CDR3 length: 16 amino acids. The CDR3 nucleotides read TGTGCCAGCAGCCCAACTAGCGGGGGCTCGTACAATGAGCAGTTCTTC. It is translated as CASSPTSGGSYNEQFF.

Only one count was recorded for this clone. This CDR3 reads CASRPRGRTEAFF. The CDR3 DNA sequence: TGTGCCAGCAGACCCCGGGGTCGCACTGAAGCTTTCTTT. V gene TRBV28 combines with J gene TRBJ1-1, with D uncertain. Between the trimmed V and J ends, which lost 6 bases and 4 bases, there was a span of 12 bases. CDR3 length equals 13 residues. Per germline, CDR1 MDHEN and CDR2 SYDVKM.

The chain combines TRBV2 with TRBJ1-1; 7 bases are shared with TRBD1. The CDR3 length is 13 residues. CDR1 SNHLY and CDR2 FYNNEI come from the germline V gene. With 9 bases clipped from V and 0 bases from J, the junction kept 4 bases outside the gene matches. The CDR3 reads CASTGQLNTEAFF. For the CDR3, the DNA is TGTGCCAGTACGGGACAGCTGAACACTGAAGCTTTCTTT.

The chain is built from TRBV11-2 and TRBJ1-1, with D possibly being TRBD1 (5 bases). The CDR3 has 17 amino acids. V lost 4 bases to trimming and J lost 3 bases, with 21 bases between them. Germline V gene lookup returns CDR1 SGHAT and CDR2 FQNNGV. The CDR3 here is CASSYSRGRGLDTEAFF. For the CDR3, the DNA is TGTGCCAGCAGCTACTCAAGGGGTAGGGGTTTGGACACTGAAGCTTTCTTT.